The sequence of this T cell receptor (beta chain) was determined in a study of cytomegalovirus exposure and HLA in healthy donors. Overall study: The 120 validation repertoires matched the 650 to 850 first-cohort repertoires in platform, a later analysis reported. Notes on the study in general: Rarity characterized most TCR sequences, yet some public TCRs appeared in many donors.

Notes on this clone: What it recognizes is unknown.

Germline V CDR1 and CDR2: SGHTA, FQGTGA. CDR3 size: 15 residues. Deletions cut 5 bases from V and 4 bases from J, with 17 bases between. Assay: immunoSEQ multiplex PCR; the TCRdb copy retains only in-frame clones and omits some. The sample includes some 250,000 clones, 90% of them seen just once. The donors were part of the validation cohort of 120 subjects. That cohort was separate from the first cohort, which comprised 666 subjects. The sequencing input was PBMCs. This chain connects TRBV7-3 to TRBJ2-5, with D possibly being TRBD1 or TRBD2 (6 bases each). This clonotype originated in a woman aged 25 to 39 in good health and CMV-seronegative. The chain's CDR3 is CASSPGEIRGETQYF. DNA for the CDR3: TGTGCCAGCAGCCCGGGGGAAATCAGGGGAGAGACCCAGTACTTC. Supplemented by reference TRBV7-3 and TRBJ2-5, the full variable domain reads GAGVSQTPSNKVTEKGKYVELRCDPISGHTALYWYRQSLGQGPEFLIYFQGTGAADDSGLPNDRFFAVRPEGSVSTLKIQRTERGDSAVYLCASSPGEIRGETQYFGPGTRLLVL.